These 5 T cell receptor beta chains share one sample of origin, sequenced in a study of cytomegalovirus exposure and HLA in healthy donors. Primers included in the PCR were 60 Vbeta and 13 Jbeta primers. Sequencing was performed with immunoSEQ multiplex PCR; in TCRdb, only in-frame clones are kept and a portion is missing. The sample contains around 190,000 clones, about 77% of which appear only once. Sequenced material: PBMCs. The receptors originated from a female donor in good health and CMV-seronegative.

The chain combines TRBV30 with TRBJ1-1, with D maybe TRBD1 (5 bases). V lost 3 bases, J lost 0 bases, and 11 bases lay in between. The CDR3 runs to 14 residues. The germline gives CDR1 GTSNPN, CDR2 SVGIG (reference sequence). The CDR3 sequence: CAWRRTDMNTEAFF. DNA for the CDR3: TGTGCCTGGAGGAGGACGGACATGAACACTGAAGCTTTCTTT.

As DNA, the CDR3 is TGTGCCAGTAGGACTAGCGGCGAGGATACGCAGTATTTT. Its translation: CASRTSGEDTQYF. The rearrangement joins TRBV19 to TRBJ2-3; 9 bases fit TRBD2. With V trimmed by 6 bases and J by 6 bases, 4 bases remained unmatched. The CDR3 has 13 amino acids. CDR1 LNHDA and CDR2 SQIVND come from the germline V gene (reference sequence).

The chain couples TRBV15 to TRBJ2-1, with TRBD2 matching over 10 bases. The junction had 5 bases not matched to a gene; V was cut back by 0 bases and J by 3 bases. The germline V gene has CDR1 LNHNV and CDR2 YYDKDF (reference sequence). The CDR3 sequence is 17 residues long. The DNA for the CDR3 is TGTGCCACCAGCAGAGATCTTCTAGCGGGGGTCTACAATGAGCAGTTCTTC. The encoded protein is CATSRDLLAGVYNEQFF. Full variable domain (missing parts from reference TRBV15 and TRBJ2-1): DAMVIQNPRYQVTQFGKPVTLSCSQTLNHNVMYWYQQKSSQAPKLLFHYYDKDFNNEADTPDNFQSRRPNTSFCFLDIRSPGLGDTAMYLCATSRDLLAGVYNEQFFGPGTRLTVL.

The rearrangement links TRBV4-3 to TRBJ1-2, with 10 bases identical to TRBD1. Germline V CDR1 and CDR2: LGHNA, YSLEER. The CDR3 extends over 16 amino acids. V shed 0 bases and J 6 bases; nucleotides not matched to a gene: 7. The CDR3 is CASSQETGGGFDGYTF. CDR3 coding DNA: TGCGCCAGCAGCCAAGAGACAGGGGGCGGTTTTGATGGCTACACCTTC.

The gene calls are TRBV28 and TRBJ2-3, with D possibly TRBD1 on 5 matching bases. Trimming stripped 11 bases from V and 0 bases from J, with 12 bases between. CDR1 and CDR2 from the germline V gene are MDHEN and SYDVKM. The CDR3 is 13 amino acids. The CDR3 DNA sequence: TGTGCCTCGGGCAGGGCTAGCACAGATACGCAGTATTTT. Translating gives CASGRASTDTQYF.